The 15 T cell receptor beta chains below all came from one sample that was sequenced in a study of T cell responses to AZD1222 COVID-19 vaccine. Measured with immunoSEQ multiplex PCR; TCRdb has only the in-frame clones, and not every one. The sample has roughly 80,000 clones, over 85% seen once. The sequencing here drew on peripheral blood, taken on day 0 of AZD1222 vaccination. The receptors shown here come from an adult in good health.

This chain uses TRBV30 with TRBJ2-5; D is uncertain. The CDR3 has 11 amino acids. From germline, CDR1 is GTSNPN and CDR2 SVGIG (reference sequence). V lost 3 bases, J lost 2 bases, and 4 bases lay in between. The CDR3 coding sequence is TGTGCCTGGAGCGTACAAGAGACCCAGTACTTC. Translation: CAWSVQETQYF.

In DNA, the CDR3 is TGTGCCAGCAGTTATGGACTAGCGGGAGACCCCAATGAGCAGTTCTTC. This gives the protein CASSYGLAGDPNEQFF. The chain carries TRBV6-4 and TRBJ2-1; 13 positions match TRBD2. The CDR3 has 16 amino acids. Looked up from germline, CDR1 is MRHNA and CDR2 is SNTAGT. Trimming took 5 bases from V and 6 from J; bases not matched to a gene: 7.

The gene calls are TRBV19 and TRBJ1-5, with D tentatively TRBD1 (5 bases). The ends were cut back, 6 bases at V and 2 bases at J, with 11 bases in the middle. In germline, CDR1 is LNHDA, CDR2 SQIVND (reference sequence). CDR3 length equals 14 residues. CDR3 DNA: TGTGCCAGTAGCCAGGGTTATGGCAATCAGCCCCAGCATTTT. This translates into CASSQGYGNQPQHF.

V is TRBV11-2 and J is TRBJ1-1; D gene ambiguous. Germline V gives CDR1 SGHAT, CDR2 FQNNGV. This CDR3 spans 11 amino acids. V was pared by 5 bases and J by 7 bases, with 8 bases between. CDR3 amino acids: CASSQYSEAFF. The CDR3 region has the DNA TGTGCCAGCAGCCAATACAGTGAAGCTTTCTTT.

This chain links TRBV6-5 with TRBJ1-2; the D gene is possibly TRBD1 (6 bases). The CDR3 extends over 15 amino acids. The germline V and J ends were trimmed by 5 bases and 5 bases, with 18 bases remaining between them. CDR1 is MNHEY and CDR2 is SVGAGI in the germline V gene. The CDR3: CASSRGAGGGYGYTF. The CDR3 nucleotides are TGTGCCAGCAGTCGTGGGGCGGGGGGCGGATATGGCTACACCTTC.

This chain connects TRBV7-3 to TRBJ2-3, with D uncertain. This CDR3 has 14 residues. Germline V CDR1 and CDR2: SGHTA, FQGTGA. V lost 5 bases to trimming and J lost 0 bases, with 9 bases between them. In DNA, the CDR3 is TGTGCCAGCAGCGTAGCACACAGCACAGATACGCAGTATTTT. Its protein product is CASSVAHSTDTQYF.

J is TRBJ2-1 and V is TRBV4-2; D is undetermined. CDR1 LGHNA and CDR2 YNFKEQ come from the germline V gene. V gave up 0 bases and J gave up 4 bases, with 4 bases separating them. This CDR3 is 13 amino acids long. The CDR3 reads CASSQDGYNEQFF. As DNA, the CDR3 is TGTGCCAGCAGCCAAGACGGTTACAATGAGCAGTTCTTC.

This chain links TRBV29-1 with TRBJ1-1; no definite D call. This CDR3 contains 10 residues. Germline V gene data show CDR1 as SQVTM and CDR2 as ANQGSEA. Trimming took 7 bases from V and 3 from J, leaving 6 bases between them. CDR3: CSGEYTEAFF. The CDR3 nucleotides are TGCAGCGGTGAGTACACTGAAGCTTTCTTT.

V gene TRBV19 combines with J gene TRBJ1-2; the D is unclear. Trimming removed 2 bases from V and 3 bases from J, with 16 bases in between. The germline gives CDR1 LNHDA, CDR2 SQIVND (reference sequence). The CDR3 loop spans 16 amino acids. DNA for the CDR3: TGTGCCAGTAGTATAAGCCCTCTTTACCGTGACTATGGCTACACCTTC. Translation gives CASSISPLYRDYGYTF. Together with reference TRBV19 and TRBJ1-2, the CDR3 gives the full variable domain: DGGITQSPKYLFRKEGQNVTLSCEQNLNHDAMYWYRQDPGQGLRLIYYSQIVNDFQKGDIAEGYSVSREKKESFPLTVTSAQKNPTAFYLCASSISPLYRDYGYTFGSGTRLTVV.

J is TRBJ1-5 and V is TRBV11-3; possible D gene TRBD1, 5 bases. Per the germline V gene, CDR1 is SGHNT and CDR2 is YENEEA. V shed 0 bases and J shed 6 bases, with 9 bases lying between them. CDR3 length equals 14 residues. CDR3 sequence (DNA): TGTGCCAGCAGCTTAGAAGGGACGGGTCAGCCCCAGCATTTT. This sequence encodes CASSLEGTGQPQHF. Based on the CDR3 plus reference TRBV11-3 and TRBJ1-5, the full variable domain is EAGVVQSPRYKIIEKKQPVAFWCNPISGHNTLYWYLQNLGQGPELLIRYENEEAVDDSQLPKDRFSAERLKGVDSTLKIQPAELGDSAVYLCASSLEGTGQPQHFGDGTRLSIL.

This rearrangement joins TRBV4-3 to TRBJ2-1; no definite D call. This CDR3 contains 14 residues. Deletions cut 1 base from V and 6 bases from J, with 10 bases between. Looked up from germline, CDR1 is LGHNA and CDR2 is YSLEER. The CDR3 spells CASSQVGGLNEQFF. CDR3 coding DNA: TGCGCCAGCAGCCAAGTCGGCGGCCTCAATGAGCAGTTCTTC.

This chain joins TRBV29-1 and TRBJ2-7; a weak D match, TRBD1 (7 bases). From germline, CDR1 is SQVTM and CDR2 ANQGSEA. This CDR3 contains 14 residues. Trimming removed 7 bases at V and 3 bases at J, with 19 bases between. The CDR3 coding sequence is TGCAGCGCCCTAGCGACAGGGCCAGGCTACGAGCAGTACTTC. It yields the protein CSALATGPGYEQYF.

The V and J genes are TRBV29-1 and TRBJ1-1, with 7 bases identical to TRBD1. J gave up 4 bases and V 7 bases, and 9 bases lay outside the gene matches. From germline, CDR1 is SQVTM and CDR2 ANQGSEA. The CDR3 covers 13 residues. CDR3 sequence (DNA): TGCAGCGGGTCGACAGGGTCGGGCACTGAAGCTTTCTTT. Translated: CSGSTGSGTEAFF. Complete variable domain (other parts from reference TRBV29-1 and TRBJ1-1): SAVISQKPSRDICQRGTSLTIQCQVDSQVTMMFWYRQQPGQSLTLIATANQGSEATYESGFVIDKFPISRPNLTFSTLTVSNMSPEDSSIYLCSGSTGSGTEAFFGQGTRLTVV.

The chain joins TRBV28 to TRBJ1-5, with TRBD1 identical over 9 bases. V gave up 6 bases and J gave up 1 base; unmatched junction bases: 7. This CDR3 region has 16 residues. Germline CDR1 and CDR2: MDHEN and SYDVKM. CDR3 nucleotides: TGTGCCAGCAGGACAGGGGGAAGCTTGAGCAATCAGCCCCAGCATTTT. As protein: CASRTGGSLSNQPQHF.

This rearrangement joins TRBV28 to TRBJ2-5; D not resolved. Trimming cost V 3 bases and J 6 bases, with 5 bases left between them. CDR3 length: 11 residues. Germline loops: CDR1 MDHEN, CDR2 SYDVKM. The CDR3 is CASSFLQTQYF. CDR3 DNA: TGTGCCAGCAGTTTTCTTCAGACCCAGTACTTC.